These 17 T cell receptor beta chains came from one sample sequenced in a study of human T cells and chemical hapten exposure. TCRdb reanalysed the 5' RACE reads using MiXCR and keeps one entry per CDR3 protein. This sample has over 70,000 distinct CDR3 sequences, with about a sixth found just once. The total RNA was obtained from whole blood that was not fractionated. The receptors come from a female donor in good health.

This clonotype qualifies as medium-sized. The chain employs TRBV27 and TRBJ1-5; perhaps TRBD1 as D (5 bases). Germline-derived CDR1 and CDR2 are MNHEY and SMNVEV (reference sequence). V was shortened by 1 base and J by 7 bases, with 11 bases between the two germline ends. This CDR3 is 14 amino acids long. CDR3 residues: CASSLFKSGQPQHF. The CDR3 nucleotides read TGTGCCAGCAGTTTATTCAAGTCAGGGCAGCCCCAGCATTTT.

This clonotype was picked up many times. The chain links TRBV9 to TRBJ2-3; no clear D. V was trimmed by 3 bases and J by 0 bases, leaving 5 bases between them. The germline CDR1 and CDR2 sequences are SGDLS and YYNGEE. The CDR3 has 13 residues. DNA for the CDR3: TGTGCCAGCAGCGACAAGAGCACAGATACGCAGTATTTT. Translating gives CASSDKSTDTQYF. Supplemented by reference TRBV9 and TRBJ2-3, the full variable domain reads DSGVTQTPKHLITATGQRVTLRCSPRSGDLSVYWYQQSLDQGLQFLIQYYNGEERAKGNILERFSAQQFPDLHSELNLSSLELGDSALYFCASSDKSTDTQYFGPGTRLTVL.

This clonotype was seen more than once but under ten times. The chain recombines TRBV6-5 with TRBJ1-5; D uncertain. V lost 4 bases to trimming and J lost 0 bases, with 10 bases between them. The CDR3 totals 15 residues. Germline V CDR1 and CDR2: MNHEY, SVGAGI. The CDR3 sequence is CASSLSPHSNQPQHF. The CDR3 DNA is TGTGCCAGCAGTTTAAGTCCTCATAGCAATCAGCCCCAGCATTTT.

The table lists this clonotype with a few counts. The chain uses TRBV6-1 and TRBJ2-3; D unclear. CDR3 length equals 12 residues. V was shortened by 1 base and J by 7 bases, with 6 bases between the two germline ends. Germline values: CDR1 MNHNS, CDR2 SASEGT. CDR3 nucleotides: TGTGCCAGCAGTGAAGTTGTGAATACGCAGTATTTT. This codes for CASSEVVNTQYF.

This clonotype was counted only a few times. The J gene is TRBJ2-7, the V gene TRBV28; D unresolved. The germline gives CDR1 MDHEN, CDR2 SYDVKM. V was shortened by 4 bases and J by 4 bases, with 8 bases between the two germline ends. The length of the CDR3 is 12 residues. The DNA for the CDR3 is TGTGCCAGCAGTTCCCGGCTGTACGAGCAGTACTTC. It codes for CASSSRLYEQYF.

This clonotype has at least ten counts. V usage is TRBV9 and J usage is TRBJ1-1; D is uncertain. The CDR3 runs to 14 residues. CDR1 is SGDLS, CDR2 YYNGEE, per germline. V shed 3 bases and J shed 2 bases, with 11 bases lying between them. The CDR3 reads CASSAGPGNTEAFF. The CDR3 DNA follows: TGTGCCAGCAGCGCAGGACCGGGAAACACTGAAGCTTTCTTT.

The chain employs TRBV10-3 and TRBJ2-1; D remains ambiguous. The CDR3 is made up of 13 amino acids. In germline, CDR1 is ENHRY, CDR2 SYGVKD. V was trimmed by 0 bases and J by 4 bases, leaving 4 bases between them. The CDR3 protein is CAISESEYNEQFF. DNA of the CDR3: TGTGCCATCAGTGAGTCGGAGTACAATGAGCAGTTCTTC.

The rearrangement joins TRBV7-2 to TRBJ2-1, with D possibly being TRBD2 (6 bases). V was clipped by 5 bases and J by 6 bases, with 14 bases between them. Germline V gene sequence: CDR1 SGHTA, CDR2 FQGNSA. The CDR3 length is 14 residues. As DNA, the CDR3 is TGTGCCAGCAGCCCCCAGGTAGCGGCCAATGAGCAGTTCTTC. Residues: CASSPQVAANEQFF.

In its sample, this clonotype was seen many times. The J gene is TRBJ2-2, the V gene TRBV20-1; D is unresolved. Germline V CDR1 and CDR2: DFQATT, SNEGSKA (reference sequence). The CDR3 covers 14 residues. The V and J ends lost 6 bases and 3 bases respectively, with 14 bases between them. The CDR3 loop reads CSARTYVDTGELFF. DNA for the CDR3: TGCAGTGCAAGGACGTACGTAGACACCGGGGAGCTGTTTTTT.

The chain joins TRBV6-2 or TRBV6-3 to TRBJ2-1; D is ambiguous. The CDR3 is 13 residues long. V lost 4 bases and J 4 bases, leaving 8 bases between the germline ends. Germline lookup yields CDR1 MNHEY and CDR2 SVGEGT. CDR3 protein: CASSLSEYNEQFF. The CDR3 nucleotides read TGTGCCAGCAGTTTGTCCGAGTACAATGAGCAGTTCTTC.

This clonotype came up a few times. The chain recombines TRBV2 with TRBJ2-1, with TRBD1 as a possible D gene (5 bases). The CDR3 loop spans 13 amino acids. Germline loops: CDR1 SNHLY, CDR2 FYNNEI. Trimming removed 4 bases from V and 9 bases from J, with 13 bases in between. Here the CDR3 DNA reads TGTGCCAGCAGTGGGCAAAGGGGTTCTGAGCAGTTCTTC. It specifies CASSGQRGSEQFF.

The CDR3 region has the DNA TGTGCCAGCAGCCAAGATAGGGAGGCCTCACCCCTCCACTTT. Protein sequence: CASSQDREASPLHF. The chain employs TRBV4-2 and TRBJ1-6; D ambiguous. The CDR3 consists of 14 residues. The germline V gene encodes CDR1 LGHNA and CDR2 YNFKEQ. The germline V and J ends were trimmed by 0 bases and 10 bases, with 10 bases remaining between them.

This clonotype came up a few times. The V gene is TRBV6-5, the J gene TRBJ1-5; no definite D call. The CDR3 length is 14 residues. Germline CDR1 MNHEY, CDR2 SVGAGI. Trimming took off 6 bases at V and 0 bases at J, with 9 bases between the two ends. This CDR3 is CASSDSNSNQPQHF. The DNA for the CDR3 is TGTGCCAGCAGCGACTCTAATAGCAATCAGCCCCAGCATTTT.

This clonotype appeared a single time. The rearrangement uses TRBV4-3 and TRBJ1-6; D gene uncertain. Germline V gene lookup returns CDR1 LGHNA and CDR2 YSLEER. CDR3 length: 18 residues. V was trimmed by 1 base and J by 1 base, leaving 14 bases between them. The CDR3 sequence is CASSQGHGLGSYNSPLHF. CDR3 sequence (DNA): TGCGCCAGCAGCCAAGGACATGGGTTAGGGTCCTATAATTCACCCCTCCACTTT.

The genes are TRBV28 and TRBJ2-3; D remains unclear. Germline values: CDR1 MDHEN, CDR2 SYDVKM. V was shortened by 2 bases and J by 6 bases, with 6 bases between the two germline ends. This CDR3 is built from 12 residues. The CDR3 DNA is TGTGCCAGCAGTTTAATGAGGGATACGCAGTATTTT. Residues: CASSLMRDTQYF.

This clonotype was detected only a few times. The rearrangement joins TRBV7-2 to TRBJ2-3; possibly TRBD2 for D (5 bases). CDR3 size: 14 residues. V lost 4 bases and J lost 1, with 9 bases in between. Germline CDR1 is SGHTA and CDR2 is FQGNSA. The CDR3 DNA follows: TGTGCCAGCAGCTCCGGTAGCGGCACAGATACGCAGTATTTT. The encoded protein is CASSSGSGTDTQYF. The full variable domain, completed using reference TRBV7-2 and TRBJ2-3, is GAGVSQSPSNKVTEKGKDVELRCDPISGHTALYWYRQSLGQGLEFLIYFQGNSAPDKSGLPSDRFSAERTGGSVSTLTIQRTQQEDSAVYLCASSSGSGTDTQYFGPGTRLTVL.

A few counts support this clonotype. V gene TRBV6-1 combines with J gene TRBJ1-5; D ambiguous. Per the germline V gene, CDR1 is MNHNS and CDR2 is SASEGT. V shed 2 bases and J shed 0 bases, with 8 bases lying between them. The CDR3 consists of 15 residues. The CDR3 here is CASSEWIGSNQPQHF. The CDR3 DNA sequence: TGTGCCAGCAGTGAATGGATCGGTAGCAATCAGCCCCAGCATTTT.